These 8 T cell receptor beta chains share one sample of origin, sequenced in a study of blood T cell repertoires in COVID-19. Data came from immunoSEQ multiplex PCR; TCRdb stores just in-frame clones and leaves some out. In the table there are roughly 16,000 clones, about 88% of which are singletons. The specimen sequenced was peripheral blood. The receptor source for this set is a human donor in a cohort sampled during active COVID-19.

The CDR3 reads CASSLNGGSRVHEQFF. The CDR3 region has the DNA TGTGCCAGCAGCTTAAACGGGGGTTCCAGGGTCCATGAGCAGTTCTTC. The chain employs TRBV7-3 and TRBJ2-1; maybe TRBD2 (6 bases). This CDR3 contains 16 residues. CDR1 is SGHTA, CDR2 FQGTGA, per germline. Trimming cost V 1 base and J 8 bases, with 18 bases left between them.

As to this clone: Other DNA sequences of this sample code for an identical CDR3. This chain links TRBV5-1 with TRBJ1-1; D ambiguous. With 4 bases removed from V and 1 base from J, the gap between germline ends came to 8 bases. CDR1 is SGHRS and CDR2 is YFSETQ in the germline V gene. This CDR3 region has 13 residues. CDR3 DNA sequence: TGCGCCAGCAGCCCTTCGGGGAACACTGAAGCTTTCTTT. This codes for CASSPSGNTEAFF. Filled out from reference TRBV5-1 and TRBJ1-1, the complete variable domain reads KAGVTQTPRYLIKTRGQQVTLSCSPISGHRSVSWYQQTPGQGLQFLFEYFSETQRNKGNFPGRFSGRQFSNSRSEMNVSTLELGDSALYLCASSPSGNTEAFFGQGTRLTVV.

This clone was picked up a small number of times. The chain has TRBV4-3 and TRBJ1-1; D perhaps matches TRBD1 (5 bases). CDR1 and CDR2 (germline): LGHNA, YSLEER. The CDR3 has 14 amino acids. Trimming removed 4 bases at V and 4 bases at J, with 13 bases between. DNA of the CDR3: TGCGCCAGCAGCCGGGTGGGGGAGGCCACTGAAGCTTTCTTT. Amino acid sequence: CASSRVGEATEAFF.

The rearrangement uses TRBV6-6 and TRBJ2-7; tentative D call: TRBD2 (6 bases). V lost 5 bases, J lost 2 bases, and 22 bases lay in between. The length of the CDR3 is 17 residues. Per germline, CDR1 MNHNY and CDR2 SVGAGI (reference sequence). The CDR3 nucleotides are TGTGCCAGCAGTCAACTCTCGAATGGGAGGAACCCCTACGAGCAGTACTTC. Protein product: CASSQLSNGRNPYEQYF.

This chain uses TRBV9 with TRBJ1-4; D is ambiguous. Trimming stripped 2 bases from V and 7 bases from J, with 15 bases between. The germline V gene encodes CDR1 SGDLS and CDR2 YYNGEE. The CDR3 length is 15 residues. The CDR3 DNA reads TGTGCCAGCAGCGTCGGCGATTTTCCAGGTGAAAAACTGTTTTTT. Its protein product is CASSVGDFPGEKLFF.

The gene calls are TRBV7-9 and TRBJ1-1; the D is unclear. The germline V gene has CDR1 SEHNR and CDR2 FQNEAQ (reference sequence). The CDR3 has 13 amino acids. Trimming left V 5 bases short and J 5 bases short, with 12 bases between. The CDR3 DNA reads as TGTGCCAGCAGCCTCGAGGCGCAAACTGAAGCTTTCTTT. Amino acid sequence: CASSLEAQTEAFF. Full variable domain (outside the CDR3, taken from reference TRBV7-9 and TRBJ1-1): DTGVSQNPRHKITKRGQNVTFRCDPISEHNRLYWYRQTLGQGPEFLTYFQNEAQLEKSRLLSDRFSAERPKGSFSTLEIQRTEQGDSAMYLCASSLEAQTEAFFGQGTRLTVV.

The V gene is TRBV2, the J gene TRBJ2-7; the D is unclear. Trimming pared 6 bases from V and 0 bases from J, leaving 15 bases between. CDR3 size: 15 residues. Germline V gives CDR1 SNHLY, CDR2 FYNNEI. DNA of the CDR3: TGTGCCAGCAGGGCCCCACCCCCTCCCTCCTACGAGCAGTACTTC. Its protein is CASRAPPPPSYEQYF. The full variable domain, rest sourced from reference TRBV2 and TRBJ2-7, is EPEVTQTPSHQVTQMGQEVILRCVPISNHLYFYWYRQILGQKVEFLVSFYNNEISEKSEIFDDQFSVERPDGSNFTLKIRSTKLEDSAMYFCASRAPPPPSYEQYFGPGTRLTVT.

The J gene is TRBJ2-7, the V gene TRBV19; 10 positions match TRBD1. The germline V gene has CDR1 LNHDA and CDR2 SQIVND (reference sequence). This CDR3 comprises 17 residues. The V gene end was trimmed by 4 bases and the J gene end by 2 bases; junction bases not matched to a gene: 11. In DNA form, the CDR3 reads TGTGCCAGTAGTAATCCGGGACAGGGGTTTGGGGCCTACGAGCAGTACTTC. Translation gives CASSNPGQGFGAYEQYF. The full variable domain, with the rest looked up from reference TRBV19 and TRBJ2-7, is DGGITQSPKYLFRKEGQNVTLSCEQNLNHDAMYWYRQDPGQGLRLIYYSQIVNDFQKGDIAEGYSVSREKKESFPLTVTSAQKNPTAFYLCASSNPGQGFGAYEQYFGPGTRLTVT.